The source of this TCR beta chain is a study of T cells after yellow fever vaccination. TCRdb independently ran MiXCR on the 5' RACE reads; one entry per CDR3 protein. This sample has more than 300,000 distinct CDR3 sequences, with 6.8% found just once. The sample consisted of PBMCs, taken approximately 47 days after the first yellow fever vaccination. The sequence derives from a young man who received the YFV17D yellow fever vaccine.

CDR3 DNA: TGTGCCAGCAGGCAACACGTAGCGAATCAAGAGACCCAGTACTTC. Residues: CASRQHVANQETQYF. The chain has TRBV6-2 or TRBV6-3 and TRBJ2-5; maybe TRBD2 (5 bases). Per the germline V gene, CDR1 is MNHEY and CDR2 is SVGEGT. This CDR3 region has 15 residues. V dropped 6 bases and J dropped 2 bases, with 16 bases sitting between them.